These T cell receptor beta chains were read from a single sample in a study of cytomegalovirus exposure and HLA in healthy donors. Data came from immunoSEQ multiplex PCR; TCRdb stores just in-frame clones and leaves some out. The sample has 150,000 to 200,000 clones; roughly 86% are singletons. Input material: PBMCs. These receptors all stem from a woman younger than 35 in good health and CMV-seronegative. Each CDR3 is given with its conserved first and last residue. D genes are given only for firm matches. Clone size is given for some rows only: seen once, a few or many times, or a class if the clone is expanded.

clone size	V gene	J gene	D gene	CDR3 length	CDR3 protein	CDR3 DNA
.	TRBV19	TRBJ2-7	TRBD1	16	CASSLSLRQGSDEQYF	TGTGCCAGTAGTTTGTCCCTCAGACAGGGGTCCGACGAGCAGTACTTC
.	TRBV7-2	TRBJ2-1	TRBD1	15	CASSYDPGTVNEQFF	TGTGCCAGCAGCTACGACCCTGGGACAGTCAATGAGCAGTTCTTC
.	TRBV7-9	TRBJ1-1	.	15	CASSFPGSGNTEAFF	TGTGCCAGCAGCTTTCCGGGAAGTGGGAACACTGAAGCTTTCTTT
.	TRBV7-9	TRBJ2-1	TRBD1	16	CASSLAQGARYNEQFF	TGTGCCAGCAGCTTAGCACAGGGGGCTAGATACAATGAGCAGTTCTTC
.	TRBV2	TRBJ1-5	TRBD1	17	CASSGDRETYSNQPQHF	TGTGCCAGCAGTGGGGACAGGGAAACTTATAGCAATCAGCCCCAGCATTTT
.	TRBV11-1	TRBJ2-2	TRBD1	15	CASSTETGLTGELFF	TGTGCCAGCAGCACCGAGACAGGGCTCACCGGGGAGCTGTTTTTT
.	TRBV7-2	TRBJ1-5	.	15	CASSLEMYSNQPQHF	TGTGCCAGCAGCCTGGAGATGTATAGCAATCAGCCCCAGCATTTT
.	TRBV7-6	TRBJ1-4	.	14	CASSLGSGGEKLFF	TGTGCCAGCAGCTTAGGTTCCGGAGGTGAAAAACTGTTTTTT
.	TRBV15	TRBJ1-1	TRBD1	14	CATSRDRGRTEAFF	TGTGCCACCAGCAGGGACAGGGGGAGGACTGAAGCTTTCTTT
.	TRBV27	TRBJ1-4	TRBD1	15	CASSTRDRRNEKLFF	TGTGCCAGCAGTACCCGGGACAGACGCAATGAAAAACTGTTTTTT
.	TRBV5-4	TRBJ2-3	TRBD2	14	CASSRTSGSDTQYF	TGTGCCAGCAGCCGGACTAGCGGATCAGATACGCAGTATTTT
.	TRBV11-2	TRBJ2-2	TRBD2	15	CASSKGLAATGELFF	TGTGCCAGCAGCAAGGGACTAGCGGCTACCGGGGAGCTGTTTTTT
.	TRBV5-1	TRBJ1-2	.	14	CASSPDGQGYGYTF	TGCGCCAGCAGCCCTGATGGGCAGGGGTATGGCTACACCTTC
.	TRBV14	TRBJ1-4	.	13	CASSRALEEKLFF	TGTGCCAGCAGCCGTGCCCTGGAGGAAAAACTGTTTTTT
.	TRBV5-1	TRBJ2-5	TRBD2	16	CASSLGGLAGPETQYF	TGCGCCAGCAGCTTGGGGGGACTAGCGGGTCCGGAGACCCAGTACTTC
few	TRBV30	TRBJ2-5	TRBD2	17	CAWRLGLSSGSRETQYF	TGTGCCTGGAGGCTCGGATTATCTAGCGGGAGTAGGGAGACCCAGTACTTC
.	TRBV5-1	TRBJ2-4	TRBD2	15	CASSLEVAGGNIQYF	TGCGCCAGCAGCTTGGAAGTAGCGGGGGGAAACATTCAGTACTTC
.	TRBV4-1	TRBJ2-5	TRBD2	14	CASSQTSGGETQYF	TGCGCCAGCAGCCAAACTAGCGGGGGAGAGACCCAGTACTTC
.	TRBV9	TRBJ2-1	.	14	CASSVGPGSDEQFF	TGTGCCAGCAGCGTAGGGCCAGGGTCGGATGAGCAGTTCTTC
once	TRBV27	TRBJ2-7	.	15	CASRFGSGFIYEQYF	TGTGCCAGCAGGTTCGGGAGCGGCTTCATTTACGAGCAGTACTTC
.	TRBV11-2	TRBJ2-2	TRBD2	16	CASSLAGGSRGGELFF	TGTGCCAGCAGCTTAGCGGGAGGGAGCAGGGGCGGGGAGCTGTTTTTT
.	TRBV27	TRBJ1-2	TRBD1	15	CASSPYDRAPYGYTF	TGTGCCAGCAGTCCCTACGACAGGGCGCCGTATGGCTACACCTTC
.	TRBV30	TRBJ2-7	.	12	CAWSRDSYEQYF	TGTGCCTGGAGCAGGGACTCCTACGAGCAGTACTTC
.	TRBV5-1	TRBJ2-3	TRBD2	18	CASSLRGLAGVRTDTQYF	TGCGCCAGCAGCTTGAGAGGACTAGCGGGGGTTCGCACAGATACGCAGTATTTT
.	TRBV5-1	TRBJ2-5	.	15	CASSEGVGGEETQYF	TGCGCCAGCAGTGAGGGAGTAGGGGGGGAAGAGACCCAGTACTTC
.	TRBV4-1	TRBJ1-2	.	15	CASSQEDTEPWVYTF	TGCGCCAGCAGCCAAGAAGACACAGAACCTTGGGTCTACACCTTC
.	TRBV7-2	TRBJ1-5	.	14	CASSLRGKNQPQHF	TGTGCCAGCAGCTTGCGGGGGAAAAATCAGCCCCAGCATTTT
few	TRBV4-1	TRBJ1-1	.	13	CASSQGIGTEAFF	TGCGCCAGCAGCCAAGGAATCGGCACTGAAGCTTTCTTT
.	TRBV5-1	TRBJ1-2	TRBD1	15	CASSDRDRAIYGYTF	TGCGCCAGCAGCGACCGGGACAGGGCGATCTATGGCTACACCTTC
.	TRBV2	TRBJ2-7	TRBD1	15	CASSLGTGVTTEQYF	TGTGCCAGCAGTCTTGGGACAGGGGTAACAACCGAGCAGTACTTC
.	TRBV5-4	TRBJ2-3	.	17	CASTSGGGQTSTDTQYF	TGTGCCAGCACCTCAGGGGGAGGCCAAACTAGCACAGATACGCAGTATTTT
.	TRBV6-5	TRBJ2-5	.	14	CASSPTRRRETQYF	TGTGCCAGCAGCCCGACTAGGCGTCGAGAGACCCAGTACTTC
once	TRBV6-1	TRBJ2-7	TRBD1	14	CASITGTGYYEQYF	TGTGCCAGCATTACCGGGACAGGGTACTACGAGCAGTACTTC
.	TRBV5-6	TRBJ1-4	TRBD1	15	CASSLGTGANEKLFF	TGTGCCAGCAGCCTAGGGACAGGGGCTAATGAAAAACTGTTTTTT
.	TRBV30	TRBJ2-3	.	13	CACLAPRTDTQYF	TGTGCCTGCTTAGCGCCCCGCACAGATACGCAGTATTTT
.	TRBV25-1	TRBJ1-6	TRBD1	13	CASSQGANSPLHF	TGTGCCAGCAGTCAGGGGGCAAATTCACCCCTCCACTTT
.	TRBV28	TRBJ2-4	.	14	CASSLQGTKNIQYF	TGTGCCAGCAGTTTACAGGGGACCAAAAACATTCAGTACTTC
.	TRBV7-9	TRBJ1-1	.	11	CASSLDSEAFF	TGTGCCAGCAGCTTAGACAGTGAAGCTTTCTTT
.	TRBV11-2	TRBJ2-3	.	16	CASSLLVVGGTDTQYF	TGTGCCAGCAGCTTATTAGTCGTCGGTGGCACAGATACGCAGTATTTT
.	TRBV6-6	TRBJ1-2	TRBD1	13	CASSLQGAYGYTF	TGTGCCAGCAGTTTACAGGGGGCCTATGGCTACACCTTC
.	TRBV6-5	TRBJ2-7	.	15	CASSKNYDYRYEQYF	TGTGCCAGCAGTAAAAATTACGACTACCGCTACGAGCAGTACTTC
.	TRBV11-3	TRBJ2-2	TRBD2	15	CASSLGTSMTGELFF	TGTGCCAGCAGCTTAGGGACTAGTATGACCGGGGAGCTGTTTTTT
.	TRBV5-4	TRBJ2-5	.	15	CASSSHGGGQETQYF	TGTGCCAGCAGCTCCCACGGGGGTGGGCAAGAGACCCAGTACTTC
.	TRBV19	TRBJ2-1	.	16	CASRELGGGSYNEQFF	TGTGCCAGTAGAGAGTTAGGGGGGGGTTCCTACAATGAGCAGTTCTTC
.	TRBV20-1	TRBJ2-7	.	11	CSALLQYEQYF	TGCAGTGCTCTCCTGCAGTACGAGCAGTACTTC
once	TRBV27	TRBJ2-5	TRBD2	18	CASSLSFPGAGGSETQYF	TGTGCCAGCAGTTTATCGTTCCCGGGAGCGGGGGGGTCAGAGACCCAGTACTTC